This T cell receptor (beta chain) came from a study of OX40 agonist ivuxolimab in advanced cancers. For context, the study as a whole: The costimulatory receptor OX40 (CD134) was targeted by ivuxolimab, a fully human IgG2 agonistic monoclonal antibody. The point of sequencing TCRbeta in the periphery was to test whether ivuxolimab changed TCR sequence diversity and drove clonal T-cell expansion. Prior anti-PD-1, anti-PD-L1 or anti-CTLA-4 therapy was permitted, and checkpoint inhibitors had been received by approximately 39% of dose-escalation patients. Among the 52 dose-escalation patients, some 20 had hepatocellular carcinoma, roughly 15 melanoma, 9 renal cell carcinoma and 9 head and neck cancer. Partial responses occurred in three dose-escalation patients, of whom one had hepatocellular carcinoma and two had cutaneous melanoma. Intravenous ivuxolimab was administered to patients every 2 weeks at six dose levels: 0.01, 0.1, 0.3, 1.5, 3 and 10 mg/kg. The monotherapy dose-escalation portion (N = 52 patients) of the phase I ivuxolimab trial is reported in the paper. In the dose-escalation cohort, roughly four fifths of patients were male, and the mean age was approximately 60 years, with a range of about 23 to 90. Results the study describes overall, beyond this receptor: Low levels of normalized T-cell clonal expansion were also seen in some nonresponding patients. On average, CD8+ T cells showed more expanded clones than CD4+ T cells after ivuxolimab. Antigen specificity was not determined for the clonally expanded peripheral T cells. Partial responders in the 0.1-3.0 mg/kg groups had among the lowest normalized peripheral clonal expansion, especially among CD8+ T cells. Clonal expansion of both CD4+ and CD8+ blood T cells was observed from baseline to week 6 at doses 0.1 to 3.0 mg/kg.

From cysteine to phenylalanine, the CDR3 is 16 amino acids long. This entry keeps only the CDR3 DNA: 48 bases, framed from base 1. CDR1 and CDR2 were assigned from the germline V gene as MGHRA and YSYEKL. Trimming takes 0 bases from V and 4 bases from J, and the germline ends sit 12 bases apart. Patients with autoimmune disease history or receiving systemic immunosuppression were excluded from the trial. In every dose cohort, peripheral blood was drawn for TCR sequencing at baseline, cycle 4 day 1, and cycle 7 day 1. Samples came from an open-label, multicenter, first-in-human phase I dose-escalation trial of ivuxolimab. The trial enrolled adults with locally advanced or metastatic head and neck squamous cell, hepatocellular, melanoma or renal cell carcinoma. Before TCR sequencing, CD4+ and CD8+ T cells were separately sorted from peripheral blood. Genomic DNA was isolated from the sorted cells so that the TCRbeta CDR3 region could be sequenced. The immunoSEQ Assay was used to sequence the TCRbeta CDR3 regions. TCRdb obtained this table from immuneACCESS and retained in-frame rearrangements with V and J assigned. These tables miss some clones; where compared with another copy, unresolved V genes account for less than half of the shortfall, and the remainder is unexplained. This sample comprises tens of thousands of clones, approximately 94% of them detected only once. In total, the top ten clones hold 15% to 19% of the sample.

With respect to this clone: Its antigen remains unidentified. No much larger clone is present one base from it, and per-base qualities are unavailable.

The sequence was obtained from an adult with an advanced solid tumor such as melanoma, head and neck, liver or kidney cancer. The chain links TRBV4-1 with TRBJ1-4; the D gene is perhaps TRBD1, on 5 matching bases. The specimen comprised CD4+ or CD8+ T cells sorted from blood, sampled in a trial of the OX40 agonist ivuxolimab. The CDR3 protein sequence reads: CASSQDVGQNNEKLFF. The base sequence is TGCGCCAGCAGCCAAGATGTGGGGCAGAATAATGAAAAACTGTTTTTT.